The 15 T cell receptor beta chains reported below all come from one sample, sequenced in a study of blood T cell repertoires in COVID-19. Profiling relied on immunoSEQ multiplex PCR, and the TCRdb table lists in-frame clones only, not all of them. The profile covers a few hundred thousand clones, with 85% to 90% appearing a single time and 3.1% taken by the ten largest. Input material: PBMCs or T cells enriched from blood (not recorded which). The receptors originated from a woman aged 45-65 years in a cohort exposed to, infected with or recovered from COVID-19 (not recorded which).

The V gene is TRBV20-1, the J gene TRBJ2-7, with 9 bases identical to TRBD2. Losses at the gene ends were 3 bases for V and 1 base for J; bases not matched to a gene: 4. The CDR3 contains 14 residues. Germline CDR1 reads DFQATT; CDR2 reads SNEGSKA (reference sequence). The CDR3 nucleotides read TGCAGTGCTAGTGGGCGGGGGGGTTCCTACGAGCAGTACTTC. Protein product: CSASGRGGSYEQYF.

The chain joins TRBV27 to TRBJ1-4; unclear D gene. Germline V gene data show CDR1 as MNHEY and CDR2 as SMNVEV (reference sequence). The length of the CDR3 is 13 residues. Trimming left V 2 bases short and J 8 bases short, with 9 bases between. This CDR3 is CASSLKSQEKLFF. The CDR3 DNA is TGTGCCAGCAGTTTAAAGTCTCAGGAAAAACTGTTTTTT.

In this sample, this clone turned up once. CDR3 sequence: CAWSTPGQGNTEAFF. CDR3 bases: TGTGCCTGGAGTACCCCTGGACAGGGGAATACTGAAGCTTTCTTT. The chain carries TRBV30 and TRBJ1-1, with TRBD1 matching over 9 bases. With V trimmed by 2 bases and J by 5 bases, 9 bases remained unmatched. The CDR3 runs to 15 residues. CDR1 GTSNPN and CDR2 SVGIG come from the germline V gene (reference sequence).

The chain couples TRBV29-1 to TRBJ2-7; 12 bases match TRBD1. Germline V gene sequence: CDR1 SQVTM, CDR2 ANQGSEA. The trim removed 5 bases at V and 4 bases at J, leaving 6 bases unmatched. This CDR3 has 14 residues. The CDR3 reads CSVQGGQGAYEQYF. The CDR3 nucleotides are TGCAGCGTTCAAGGGGGACAGGGGGCTTACGAGCAGTACTTC.

V is TRBV7-9 and J is TRBJ1-2; 7 bases map to TRBD1. Trimming at V came to 5 bases and at J to 2 bases, leaving 5 bases not matched to a gene. Germline CDR1 reads SEHNR; CDR2 reads FQNEAQ (reference sequence). The CDR3 contains 14 residues. CDR3 protein: CASSGSTGNYGYTF. CDR3 DNA sequence: TGTGCCAGCAGCGGATCGACAGGGAACTATGGCTACACCTTC.

The chain has TRBV9 and TRBJ2-2; D might be TRBD2 (5 bases). Germline-derived CDR1 and CDR2 are SGDLS and YYNGEE. The CDR3 runs 16 residues. Trimming cost V 0 bases and J 0 bases, with 9 bases left between them. The CDR3 sequence is CASSVGGGANTGELFF. In nucleotides, the CDR3 is TGTGCCAGCAGCGTAGGCGGAGGCGCGAACACCGGGGAGCTGTTTTTT.

The table lists this clone with a few counts. The chain has TRBV5-6 and TRBJ1-5; the D gene is possibly TRBD1 (6 bases). Trimming pared 0 bases from V and 6 bases from J, leaving 16 bases between. Germline-derived CDR1 and CDR2 are SGHDT and YYEEEE. The CDR3 sequence is 16 residues long. The CDR3 bases are TGTGCCAGCAGCTTGGGGGTTGGGGGCGGAGGTCAGCCCCAGCATTTT. As protein: CASSLGVGGGGQPQHF. The full variable domain, its missing parts supplied by reference TRBV5-6 and TRBJ1-5, is DAGVTQSPTHLIKTRGQQVTLRCSPKSGHDTVSWYQQALGQGPQFIFQYYEEEERQRGNFPDRFSGHQFPNYSSELNVNALLLGDSALYLCASSLGVGGGGQPQHFGDGTRLSIL.

This chain joins TRBV14 and TRBJ2-5; D might be TRBD2 (6 bases). CDR1 and CDR2 (germline): SGHDN, FVKESK. The CDR3 sequence is 14 residues long. V lost 3 bases and J lost 2, with 10 bases in between. The DNA of the CDR3 is TGTGCCAGCAGCCAGCGGGGTGGTCAAGAGACCCAGTACTTC. As protein: CASSQRGGQETQYF. The full variable domain, in which reference TRBV14 and TRBJ2-5 provide the parts outside the CDR3, is EAGVTQFPSHSVIEKGQTVTLRCDPISGHDNLYWYRRVMGKEIKFLLHFVKESKQDESGMPNNRFLAERTGGTYSTLKVQPAELEDSGVYFCASSQRGGQETQYFGPGTRLLVL.

The chain has TRBV3-1 (or the pseudogene TRBV3-2) and TRBJ2-7, with a weak D call TRBD2 (5 bases). The germline V gene encodes CDR1 LGHDT and CDR2 YNNKEL (reference sequence). This CDR3 spans 14 amino acids. V was cut by 3 bases and J by 2 bases, with 11 bases left in between. CDR3 residues: CASSHYEGPYEQYF. CDR3 in DNA: TGTGCCAGCAGCCATTATGAGGGTCCCTACGAGCAGTACTTC.

The chain links TRBV5-1 to TRBJ1-5; TRBD1 matches 7 bases. Trimming cost V 4 bases and J 4 bases; bases outside gene matches: 11. This CDR3 is 16 amino acids long. In germline, CDR1 is SGHRS, CDR2 YFSETQ. The CDR3: CASSVIDRDLNQPQHF. The CDR3 bases are TGCGCCAGCAGCGTCATAGACAGGGACCTAAATCAGCCCCAGCATTTT.

The J gene is TRBJ1-4, the V gene TRBV9; 9 bases align to TRBD1. Germline V CDR1 and CDR2: SGDLS, YYNGEE. Trimming at V came to 3 bases and at J to 7 bases, leaving 7 bases not matched to a gene. CDR3 size: 15 residues. CDR3 bases: TGTGCCAGCAGCGATGACAGGGGGGGCGGTGAAAAACTGTTTTTT. The encoded protein is CASSDDRGGGEKLFF.

Points on this clone: A read error may account for a junction end that differs from germline. This chain connects TRBV7-7 to TRBJ2-5; maybe TRBD1 (8 bases). The CDR3 contains 18 residues. Looked up from germline, CDR1 is SSHAT and CDR2 is FNYEAQ (reference sequence). The CDR3 loop is CASSPRQGTILPQETQYF. The CDR3 DNA reads as TGTGCTAGCAGCCCACGACAGGGGACTATCTTGCCCCAAGAGACCCAGTACTTC.

The gene calls are TRBV28 and TRBJ1-1, with D tentatively TRBD1 (6 bases). Germline assignment: CDR1 MDHEN and CDR2 SYDVKM. Trimming removed 6 bases at V and 4 bases at J, with 18 bases between. CDR3 length: 15 residues. The CDR3 DNA reads as TGTGCCAGCAGGGAGCGCCAGGGGATGGGCACTGAAGCTTTCTTT. It encodes CASRERQGMGTEAFF.

V is TRBV10-3 and J is TRBJ1-1, with a tentative D call TRBD1 (6 bases). The germline V gene has CDR1 ENHRY and CDR2 SYGVKD. V lost 2 bases to trimming and J lost 1 base, with 14 bases between them. The CDR3 covers 16 residues. The CDR3 is CAISEVYNRENTEAFF. The CDR3 bases are TGTGCCATCAGTGAGGTGTATAACAGGGAGAACACTGAAGCTTTCTTT.

This chain joins TRBV9 and TRBJ2-1; no reliable D call. CDR3 length: 13 residues. Germline V CDR1 and CDR2: SGDLS, YYNGEE. Trimming removed 4 bases at V and 3 bases at J, with 8 bases between. CDR3 residues: CASSPQVYNEQFF. The CDR3, as DNA: TGTGCCAGCAGCCCCCAGGTCTACAATGAGCAGTTCTTC.